A selection of T cell receptor beta chains follows, all from one sample in a study of OX40 agonist ivuxolimab in advanced cancers. Profiling relied on immunoSEQ multiplex PCR, and the TCRdb table lists in-frame clones only, not all of them. The sample lists roughly 87,000 clones, about 90% seen once, with 8.4% in the top ten. The starting material was CD4+ or CD8+ T cells sorted from blood, obtained in a trial of the OX40 agonist ivuxolimab. These receptors were taken from an adult with an advanced solid tumor such as melanoma, head and neck, liver or kidney cancer. CDR3s include the opening cysteine and the closing phenylalanine or tryptophan. D genes are given only for firm matches. Clone size is not always given. Where it is, it says once, few, many or a class for expanded clones.

j_call: TRBJ1-5
d_call: -
clone_size: -
v_call: TRBV28
cdr3_nt: TGTGCCAGCAGTTTTTCCGTCGAGGGGAATCAGCCCCAGCATTTT
cdr3_aa: CASSFSVEGNQPQHF

j_call: TRBJ2-3
d_call: -
clone_size: once
v_call: TRBV4-3
cdr3_nt: TGCGCCAGCAGCCAAGAGGGAGACAGCACAGATACGCAGTATTTT
cdr3_aa: CASSQEGDSTDTQYF

j_call: TRBJ2-1
d_call: -
clone_size: -
v_call: TRBV11-1
cdr3_nt: TGTGCCAGCAGCTTAGCGTGGACCGCCTCCTACAATGAGCAGTTCTTC
cdr3_aa: CASSLAWTASYNEQFF

j_call: TRBJ1-5
d_call: -
clone_size: -
v_call: TRBV6-5
cdr3_nt: TGTGCCAGCAGAAAATACAGTTTCAGCAATCAGCCCCAGCATTTT
cdr3_aa: CASRKYSFSNQPQHF

j_call: TRBJ2-5
d_call: TRBD2
clone_size: -
v_call: TRBV6-1
cdr3_nt: TGTGCCAGCTGTGGGTGGCGGGGGGCCTTAGAGACCCAGTACTTC
cdr3_aa: CASCGWRGALETQYF

j_call: TRBJ1-4
d_call: -
clone_size: -
v_call: TRBV6-4
cdr3_nt: TGTGCCATCATCAAACTTCAGGGTACTAATGAAAAACTGTTTTTT
cdr3_aa: CAIIKLQGTNEKLFF

j_call: TRBJ1-3
d_call: -
clone_size: -
v_call: TRBV6-5
cdr3_nt: TGTGCCAGCAGTTACTTGGACAGCGTGGGAAACACCATATATTTT
cdr3_aa: CASSYLDSVGNTIYF

j_call: TRBJ1-5
d_call: TRBD1
clone_size: -
v_call: TRBV4-1
cdr3_nt: TGCGCCAGCAATCAGGGACAGGATAAGAATCAGCCCCAGCATTTT
cdr3_aa: CASNQGQDKNQPQHF

j_call: TRBJ2-2
d_call: -
clone_size: few
v_call: TRBV7-9
cdr3_nt: TGTGCCAGCAGCCTCGGGGACACCGGGGAGCTGTTTTTT
cdr3_aa: CASSLGDTGELFF

j_call: TRBJ2-3
d_call: -
clone_size: -
v_call: TRBV5-6
cdr3_nt: TGTGCCAGCAGCTTGTGGACCTCAAACACAGATACGCAGTATTTT
cdr3_aa: CASSLWTSNTDTQYF

j_call: TRBJ2-3
d_call: -
clone_size: -
v_call: TRBV28
cdr3_nt: TGTGCCAGCAGTTTCTACGTAACAGATACGCAGTATTTT
cdr3_aa: CASSFYVTDTQYF

j_call: TRBJ2-5
d_call: -
clone_size: -
v_call: TRBV6-1
cdr3_nt: TGTGCCAGCAGTGAATTTCGCAATGGAGAGACCCAGTACTTC
cdr3_aa: CASSEFRNGETQYF

j_call: TRBJ1-5
d_call: -
clone_size: once
v_call: TRBV6-5
cdr3_nt: TGTGCCAGCAGTTACTCGGTGATGGGTCAGCCCCAGCATTTT
cdr3_aa: CASSYSVMGQPQHF

j_call: TRBJ1-1
d_call: -
clone_size: -
v_call: TRBV25-1
cdr3_nt: TGTGCCAGCAGTGCTGGGTCGGGAACTGAAGCTTTCTTT
cdr3_aa: CASSAGSGTEAFF

j_call: TRBJ2-2
d_call: TRBD2
clone_size: -
v_call: TRBV4-2
cdr3_nt: TGTGCCAGCAGCCAAGACCCCACTAGCGCCATAAACACCGGGGAGCTGTTTTTT
cdr3_aa: CASSQDPTSAINTGELFF

j_call: TRBJ2-2
d_call: -
clone_size: -
v_call: TRBV12-5
cdr3_nt: TGTGCTAGTGGTCCGCCGAACACCGGGGAGCTGTTTTTT
cdr3_aa: CASGPPNTGELFF

j_call: TRBJ2-3
d_call: -
clone_size: -
v_call: TRBV7-9
cdr3_nt: TGTGCCAGCAGCTACACAGATACGCAGTATTTT
cdr3_aa: CASSYTDTQYF

j_call: TRBJ1-1
d_call: -
clone_size: -
v_call: TRBV30
cdr3_nt: TGTGCCTGGAGTGTAGTGAACACTGAAGCTTTCTTT
cdr3_aa: CAWSVVNTEAFF

j_call: TRBJ1-5
d_call: -
clone_size: -
v_call: TRBV7-2
cdr3_nt: TGTGCCAGCAGCTTAGCAGGGTTGGTCAATCAGCCCCAGCATTTT
cdr3_aa: CASSLAGLVNQPQHF

j_call: TRBJ2-2
d_call: -
clone_size: once
v_call: TRBV27
cdr3_nt: TGTGCCAGCAGCCCCGGAGGGGCGATCGGGGAGCTGTTTTTT
cdr3_aa: CASSPGGAIGELFF

j_call: TRBJ1-3
d_call: -
clone_size: -
v_call: TRBV4-3
cdr3_nt: TGCGCCAGCAGCCAAGCCGCGGGGGACGGAAACACCATATATTTT
cdr3_aa: CASSQAAGDGNTIYF

j_call: TRBJ1-1
d_call: -
clone_size: -
v_call: TRBV4-1
cdr3_nt: TGCGCCAGCAGCCAAACACAGGGTGGAGGGGCTTTCTTT
cdr3_aa: CASSQTQGGGAFF

j_call: TRBJ2-7
d_call: -
clone_size: -
v_call: TRBV19
cdr3_nt: TGTGCCAGTAGTATAGTCCCCTACGAGCAGTACTTC
cdr3_aa: CASSIVPYEQYF

j_call: TRBJ1-5
d_call: -
clone_size: -
v_call: TRBV6-5
cdr3_nt: TGTGCCAGCAGTTACGAGACACCTTCCAGCAATCAGCCCCAGCATTTT
cdr3_aa: CASSYETPSSNQPQHF

j_call: TRBJ2-2
d_call: -
clone_size: -
v_call: TRBV6-5
cdr3_nt: TGTGCCAGCAGTTACCTGTCCGGGGAGCTGTTTTTT
cdr3_aa: CASSYLSGELFF

j_call: TRBJ2-5
d_call: -
clone_size: -
v_call: TRBV11-2
cdr3_nt: TGTGCCAGCAGCTTAGGCTCTAGCGCTCAGTTTCTCCAAGAGACCCAGTACTTC
cdr3_aa: CASSLGSSAQFLQETQYF

j_call: TRBJ2-1
d_call: -
clone_size: -
v_call: TRBV19
cdr3_nt: TGTGCCAGTAGTAACCTAGTCTTCAATGAGCAGTTCTTC
cdr3_aa: CASSNLVFNEQFF

j_call: TRBJ1-5
d_call: TRBD1
clone_size: -
v_call: TRBV27
cdr3_nt: TGTGCCAGCAGCAGGGGGCTGAGTCAGCCCCAGCATTTT
cdr3_aa: CASSRGLSQPQHF

j_call: TRBJ1-1
d_call: -
clone_size: -
v_call: TRBV15
cdr3_nt: TGTGCCACCAGCAGAGATCGGTCCGTCACTGAAGCTTTCTTT
cdr3_aa: CATSRDRSVTEAFF

j_call: TRBJ2-1
d_call: TRBD1
clone_size: -
v_call: TRBV30
cdr3_nt: TGTGCCTGGGCAGGGGGCTTTGGGAATGAGCAGTTCTTC
cdr3_aa: CAWAGGFGNEQFF

j_call: TRBJ1-5
d_call: -
clone_size: -
v_call: TRBV11-2
cdr3_nt: TGTGCCAGCAGCTACCTCTTGAAAGTAGACCAGCCCCAGCATTTT
cdr3_aa: CASSYLLKVDQPQHF

j_call: TRBJ1-5
d_call: -
clone_size: -
v_call: TRBV28
cdr3_nt: TGTGCCAGCAGTCAAGTTAGGGGAGGACCGTTTCAGCCCCAGCATTTT
cdr3_aa: CASSQVRGGPFQPQHF

j_call: TRBJ2-7
d_call: -
clone_size: -
v_call: TRBV9
cdr3_nt: TGTGCCAGCAGCCCCGGGGGTTACGAGCAGTACTTC
cdr3_aa: CASSPGGYEQYF

j_call: TRBJ2-1
d_call: TRBD2
clone_size: -
v_call: TRBV6-5
cdr3_nt: TGTGCCAGCAGAACTAGCGGGAGTATGAATGAGCAGTTCTTC
cdr3_aa: CASRTSGSMNEQFF

j_call: TRBJ2-7
d_call: TRBD2
clone_size: -
v_call: TRBV9
cdr3_nt: TGTGCCAGCAGCGTAGAGGGACTAGCTATCTCCGAGCAGTACTTC
cdr3_aa: CASSVEGLAISEQYF

j_call: TRBJ1-3
d_call: -
clone_size: -
v_call: TRBV19
cdr3_nt: TGTGCCAGTAGTATATTGACCTCTGGAAACACCATATATTTT
cdr3_aa: CASSILTSGNTIYF

j_call: TRBJ2-7
d_call: -
clone_size: -
v_call: TRBV27
cdr3_nt: TGTGCCAGCAGTTTGGGACACCCCAGCTCCTACGAGCAGTACTTC
cdr3_aa: CASSLGHPSSYEQYF

j_call: TRBJ1-4
d_call: -
clone_size: once
v_call: TRBV4-1
cdr3_nt: TGCGCCAGCAGCCAAACGAGCTATAATGAAAAACTGTTTTTT
cdr3_aa: CASSQTSYNEKLFF

j_call: TRBJ2-3
d_call: -
clone_size: -
v_call: TRBV29-1
cdr3_nt: TGCAGCGTTGAAGTCACAGATACGCAGTATTTT
cdr3_aa: CSVEVTDTQYF

j_call: TRBJ2-3
d_call: TRBD2
clone_size: -
v_call: TRBV4-1
cdr3_nt: TGCGCCAGCAGCCAAGCCCGAAGGACTAGCGGCACGCAGTATTTT
cdr3_aa: CASSQARRTSGTQYF

j_call: TRBJ2-7
d_call: -
clone_size: few
v_call: TRBV7-9
cdr3_nt: TGTGCCAGCAGCTTAGACGAGCAGTACTTC
cdr3_aa: CASSLDEQYF

j_call: TRBJ2-1
d_call: -
clone_size: -
v_call: TRBV2
cdr3_nt: TGTGCCAGCAGTCCTTACAATGAGCAGTTCTTC
cdr3_aa: CASSPYNEQFF

j_call: TRBJ1-1
d_call: -
clone_size: once
v_call: TRBV2
cdr3_nt: TGTGCCAGCACTTTGGGTTATTTAACAAGTCGGACTGAAGCTTTCTTT
cdr3_aa: CASTLGYLTSRTEAFF

j_call: TRBJ1-5
d_call: -
clone_size: -
v_call: TRBV20-1
cdr3_nt: TGCAGTGCTAGAGAGGGGAGGCCCCAGCATTTT
cdr3_aa: CSAREGRPQHF

j_call: TRBJ1-5
d_call: -
clone_size: -
v_call: TRBV28
cdr3_nt: TGTGCCAGCAGTTTTTGGGCGGCAAATCAGCCCCAGCATTTT
cdr3_aa: CASSFWAANQPQHF

j_call: TRBJ1-1
d_call: TRBD1
clone_size: -
v_call: TRBV27
cdr3_nt: TGTGCCAGCAGTTTATCGACAGGGGGCACTGAAGCTTTCTTT
cdr3_aa: CASSLSTGGTEAFF